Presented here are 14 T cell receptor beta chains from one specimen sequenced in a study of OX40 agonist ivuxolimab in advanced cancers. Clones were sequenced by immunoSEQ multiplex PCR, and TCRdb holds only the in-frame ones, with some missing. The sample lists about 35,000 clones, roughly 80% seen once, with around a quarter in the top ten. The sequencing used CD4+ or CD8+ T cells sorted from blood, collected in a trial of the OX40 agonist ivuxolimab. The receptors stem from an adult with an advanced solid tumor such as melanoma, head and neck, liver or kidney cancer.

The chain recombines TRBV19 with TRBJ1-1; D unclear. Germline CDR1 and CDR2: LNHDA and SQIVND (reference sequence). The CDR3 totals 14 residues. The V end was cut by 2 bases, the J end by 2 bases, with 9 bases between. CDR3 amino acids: CASSISGDNTEAFF. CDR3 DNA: TGTGCCAGTAGTATATCCGGAGACAACACTGAAGCTTTCTTT. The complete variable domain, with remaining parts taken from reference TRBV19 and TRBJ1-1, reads DGGITQSPKYLFRKEGQNVTLSCEQNLNHDAMYWYRQDPGQGLRLIYYSQIVNDFQKGDIAEGYSVSREKKESFPLTVTSAQKNPTAFYLCASSISGDNTEAFFGQGTRLTVV.

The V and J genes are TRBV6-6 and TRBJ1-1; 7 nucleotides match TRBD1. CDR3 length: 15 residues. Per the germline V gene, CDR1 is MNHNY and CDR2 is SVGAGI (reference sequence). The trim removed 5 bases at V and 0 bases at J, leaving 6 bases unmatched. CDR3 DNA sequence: TGTGCCAGCAGTGACCCGGACAGGATGAACACTGAAGCTTTCTTT. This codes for CASSDPDRMNTEAFF.

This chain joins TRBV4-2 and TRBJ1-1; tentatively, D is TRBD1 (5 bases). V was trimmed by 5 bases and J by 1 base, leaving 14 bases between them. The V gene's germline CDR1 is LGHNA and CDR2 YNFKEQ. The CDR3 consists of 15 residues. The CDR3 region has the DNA TGTGCCAGCAGCACGGCAGGGAGCGGGAACACTGAAGCTTTCTTT. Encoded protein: CASSTAGSGNTEAFF.

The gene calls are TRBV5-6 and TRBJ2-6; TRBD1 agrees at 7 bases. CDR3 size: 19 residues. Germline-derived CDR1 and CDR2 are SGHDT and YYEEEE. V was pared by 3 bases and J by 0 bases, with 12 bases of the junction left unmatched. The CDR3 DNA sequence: TGTGCCAGCAGCTCTCTGTCCGGGACAGCTTACTCTGGGGCCAACGTCCTGACTTTC. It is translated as CASSSLSGTAYSGANVLTF. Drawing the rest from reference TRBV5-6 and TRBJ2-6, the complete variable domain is DAGVTQSPTHLIKTRGQQVTLRCSPKSGHDTVSWYQQALGQGPQFIFQYYEEEERQRGNFPDRFSGHQFPNYSSELNVNALLLGDSALYLCASSSLSGTAYSGANVLTFGAGSRLTVL.

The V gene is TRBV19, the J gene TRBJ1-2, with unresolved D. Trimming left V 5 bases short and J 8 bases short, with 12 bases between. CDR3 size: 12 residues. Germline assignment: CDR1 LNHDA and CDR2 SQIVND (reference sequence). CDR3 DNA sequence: TGTGCCAGTAGTCCGGACGGCGGGGGCTACACCTTC. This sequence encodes CASSPDGGGYTF.

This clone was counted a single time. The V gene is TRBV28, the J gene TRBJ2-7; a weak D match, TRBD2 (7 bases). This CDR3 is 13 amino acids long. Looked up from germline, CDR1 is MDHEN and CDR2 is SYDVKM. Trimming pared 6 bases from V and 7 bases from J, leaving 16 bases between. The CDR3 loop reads CASRSPGGEEQYF. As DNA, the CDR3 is TGTGCCAGCAGGTCCCCGGGGGGCGAGGAGCAGTACTTC.

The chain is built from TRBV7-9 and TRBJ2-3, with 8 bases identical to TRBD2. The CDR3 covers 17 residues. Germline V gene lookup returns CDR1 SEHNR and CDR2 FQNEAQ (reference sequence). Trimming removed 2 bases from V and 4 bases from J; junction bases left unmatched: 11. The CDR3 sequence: CASSLPPGGLLSDTQYF. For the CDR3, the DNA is TGTGCCAGCAGCTTACCCCCGGGGGGGCTTTTATCAGATACGCAGTATTTT.

CDR3 nucleotide sequence: TGTGCCAGTGGACTAGCGGGAGAGGCGAATGAGCAGTTCTTC. Translation: CASGLAGEANEQFF. The chain uses TRBV28 and TRBJ2-1; 13 bases align to TRBD2. From germline, CDR1 is MDHEN and CDR2 SYDVKM. The V segment lost 9 bases and the J segment 7 bases; nucleotides outside the gene matches: 6. The CDR3 contains 14 residues.

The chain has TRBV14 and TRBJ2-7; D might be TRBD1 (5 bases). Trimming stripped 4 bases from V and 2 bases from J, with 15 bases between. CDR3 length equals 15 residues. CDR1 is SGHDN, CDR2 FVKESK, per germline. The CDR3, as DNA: TGTGCCAGCAGCCCCTTGGACACCCAGACCTACGAGCAGTACTTC. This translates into CASSPLDTQTYEQYF.

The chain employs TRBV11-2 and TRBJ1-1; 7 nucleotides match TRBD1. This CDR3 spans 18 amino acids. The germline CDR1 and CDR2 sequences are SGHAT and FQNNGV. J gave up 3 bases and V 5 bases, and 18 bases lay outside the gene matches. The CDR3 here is CASSKVFQGEEAYTEAFF. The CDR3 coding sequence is TGTGCCAGCAGCAAAGTGTTCCAGGGGGAAGAAGCGTACACTGAAGCTTTCTTT.

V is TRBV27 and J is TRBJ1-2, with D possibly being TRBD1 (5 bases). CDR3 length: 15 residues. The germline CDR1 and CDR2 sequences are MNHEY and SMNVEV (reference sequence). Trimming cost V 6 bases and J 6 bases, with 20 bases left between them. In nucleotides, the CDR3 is TGTGCCAGCAGCCCAGGGACGGGGGTGGGGAATGGCTACACCTTC. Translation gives CASSPGTGVGNGYTF.

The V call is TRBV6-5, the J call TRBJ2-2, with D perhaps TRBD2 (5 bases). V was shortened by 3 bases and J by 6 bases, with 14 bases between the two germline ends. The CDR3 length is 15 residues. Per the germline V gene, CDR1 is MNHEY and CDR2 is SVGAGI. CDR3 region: CASSYGGGTPGELFF. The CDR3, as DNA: TGTGCCAGCAGTTATGGAGGAGGCACGCCCGGGGAGCTGTTTTTT.

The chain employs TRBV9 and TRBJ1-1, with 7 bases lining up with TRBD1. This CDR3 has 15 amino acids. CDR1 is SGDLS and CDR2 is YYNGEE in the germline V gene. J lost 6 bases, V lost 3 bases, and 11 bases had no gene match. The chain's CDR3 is CASSDPSGTASEAFF. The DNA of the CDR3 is TGTGCCAGCAGCGATCCCTCCGGGACAGCATCTGAAGCTTTCTTT.

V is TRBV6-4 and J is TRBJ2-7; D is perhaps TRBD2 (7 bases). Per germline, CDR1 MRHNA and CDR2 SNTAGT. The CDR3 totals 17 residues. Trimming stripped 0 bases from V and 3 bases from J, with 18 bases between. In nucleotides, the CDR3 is TGTGCCAGCAGTGACTCCCGATGGGGGGGGGCCGACTACGAGCAGTACTTC. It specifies CASSDSRWGGADYEQYF.